This paragraph covers one T cell receptor (beta chain) sequence. PCR involved 60 Vbeta and 13 Jbeta primers. The protocol was immunoSEQ multiplex PCR, while the TCRdb copy is restricted to in-frame clones and leaves out a portion. The table records fewer than 200,000 clones, approximately 80% of them present only once. The germline gives CDR1 MDHEN, CDR2 SYDVKM. CDR3 length equals 15 residues. Trimming cost V 1 base and J 0 bases, with 7 bases left between them. This entry comes from a study of cytomegalovirus exposure and HLA in healthy donors. Sequencing was carried out using PBMCs. The origin of this receptor is a young woman in good health and CMV-seronegative. This chain uses TRBV28 with TRBJ2-4, with a weak D call TRBD2 (5 bases). The CDR3 reads CASSLSGLAKNIQYF. The CDR3 DNA reads TGTGCCAGCAGTTTATCGGGATTAGCCAAAAACATTCAGTACTTC. Filled out from reference TRBV28 and TRBJ2-4, the complete variable domain reads DVKVTQSSRYLVKRTGEKVFLECVQDMDHENMFWYRQDPGLGLRLIYFSYDVKMKEKGDIPEGYSVSREKKERFSLILESASTNQTSMYLCASSLSGLAKNIQYFGAGTRLSVL.